Below are 20 T cell receptor beta chains sequenced from a single sample in a study of shared clonotypes between healthy human individuals (dated by TCRdb to 2019 to 2021). CD8 naive samples consisted of CD45RO-negative cells that were positively selected for CCR7, yielding a CD45RA+CCR7+ population without TemRA cells. Libraries were made using the immunoSEQ multiplex PCR assay. In its TCRdb copy, this immuneACCESS table keeps in-frame sequences only and misses some clones. Where compared with another copy, unresolved V genes explain less than half of these, and the others have no known cause. This sample lists some 2,100,000 clones; just over 90% were detected once. 1.5% to 2% of the sample lies in the top ten. Sample: naive CD8+ T cells from PBMCs. The meaning of the sample's cell subset or site label: CD45RA+CCR7+. These receptors were taken from a man between 18 and 35 years old in good health. Some clones in this sample may be carry-over from other donors' samples.

The chain recombines TRBV7-9 with TRBJ1-2, with TRBD1 matching over 7 bases. The CDR3 contains 16 residues. Germline CDR1 SEHNR, CDR2 FQNEAQ (reference sequence). With 5 bases clipped from V and 4 bases from J, the junction kept 13 bases outside the gene matches. Here the CDR3 reads CASSLNPPDRPYGYTF. The CDR3 coding sequence is TGTGCCAGCAGCCTCAACCCCCCGGACAGGCCCTATGGCTACACCTTC.

The gene calls are TRBV29-1 and TRBJ2-7, with 10 bases that match TRBD1. V shed 3 bases, J shed 7 bases, and the junction held 6 bases outside the gene matches. The CDR3 has 13 amino acids. Germline CDR1 SQVTM, CDR2 ANQGSEA. CDR3 sequence reads: CSVETGGLGEQYF. In DNA form, the CDR3 reads TGCAGCGTTGAGACAGGGGGCCTCGGGGAGCAGTACTTC.

Points on this clone: The sample holds other DNA sequences that translate to the same CDR3. CDR3 region: CASSFGAYEQFF. The CDR3 DNA follows: TGTGCCAGCAGTTTTGGGGCATATGAGCAGTTCTTC. The V and J genes are TRBV28 and TRBJ2-1; D is possibly TRBD1 (5 bases). Germline CDR1 is MDHEN and CDR2 is SYDVKM. The length of the CDR3 is 12 residues. Trimming pared 3 bases from V and 8 bases from J, leaving 8 bases between.

The V gene is TRBV4-2, the J gene TRBJ2-1; TRBD2 aligns across 8 bases. CDR3 length equals 16 residues. With 5 bases clipped from V and 1 base from J, the junction kept 7 bases outside the gene matches. CDR1 is LGHNA and CDR2 is YNFKEQ in the germline V gene. CDR3 protein: CASSDLLAGSYNEQFF. In DNA, the CDR3 is TGTGCCAGCAGCGACCTTCTAGCGGGTTCCTACAATGAGCAGTTCTTC.

This sequence joins TRBV28 and TRBJ1-4, with a weak D call TRBD1 (5 bases). CDR1 is MDHEN and CDR2 is SYDVKM in the germline V gene. The V end lost 9 bases, the J end lost 2 bases, and 16 bases lay between the germline ends. The CDR3 runs to 15 residues. CDR3 residues: CASRERDSTNEKLFF. CDR3 coding DNA: TGTGCCAGTAGAGAGCGGGACTCGACTAATGAAAAACTGTTTTTT.

This clone is a singleton in its sample. V gene TRBV6-1 combines with J gene TRBJ1-5; 7 bases are a match to TRBD1. The CDR3 spans 16 residues. Germline CDR1 and CDR2: MNHNS and SASEGT. V was clipped by 1 base and J by 7 bases; unmatched bases: 10. CDR3 protein: CASSEEIGQGGQPQHF. The CDR3 coding sequence is TGTGCCAGCAGTGAAGAAATCGGTCAGGGGGGACAGCCCCAGCATTTT.

The chain carries TRBV7-3 and TRBJ2-2; a weak D match, TRBD2 (6 bases). CDR3 length equals 18 residues. Germline CDR1 reads SGHTA; CDR2 reads FQGTGA. Trimming left V 0 bases short and J 1 base short, with 15 bases between. The CDR3 DNA follows: TGTGCCAGCAGCTTAACGAGGGGCGGGGTTAAGAACACCGGGGAGCTGTTTTTT. This translates into CASSLTRGGVKNTGELFF.

This chain links TRBV27 with TRBJ1-5; 9 bases are shared with TRBD1. This CDR3 comprises 19 residues. The junction had 14 bases not matched to a gene; V was cut back by 5 bases and J by 0 bases. Germline lookup yields CDR1 MNHEY and CDR2 SMNVEV (reference sequence). The CDR3 bases are TGTGCCAGCAGTCTCACGGGACAGGGTCCCCTTTATAGCAATCAGCCCCAGCATTTT. Amino acid sequence: CASSLTGQGPLYSNQPQHF.

The chain has TRBV27 and TRBJ2-1, with D maybe TRBD1 (5 bases). Trimming stripped 1 base from V and 9 bases from J, with 10 bases between. There are 13 residues in the CDR3. Germline values: CDR1 MNHEY, CDR2 SMNVEV (reference sequence). The CDR3 protein is CASSLYRSSEQFF. In DNA form, the CDR3 reads TGTGCCAGCAGTTTATACAGGTCTAGTGAGCAGTTCTTC.

This clone has just a few counts. Other DNA sequences in this sample translate to the same CDR3. The chain recombines TRBV29-1 with TRBJ1-1; no definite D call. CDR3 size: 11 residues. Between the trimmed V and J ends, which lost 3 bases and 4 bases, there was a span of 6 bases. In germline, CDR1 is SQVTM, CDR2 ANQGSEA. CDR3 in amino acids: CSVDAGTEAFF. CDR3 coding DNA: TGCAGCGTTGATGCAGGCACTGAAGCTTTCTTT.

There are a few counts of this clone. This rearrangement joins TRBV7-3 to TRBJ2-7; the D call may be TRBD1 or TRBD2 (5 bases each). CDR3 length: 13 amino acids. The V gene's germline CDR1 is SGHTA and CDR2 FQGTGA. Trimming took 3 bases from V and 3 from J, leaving 9 bases between them. DNA for the CDR3: TGTGCCAGCAGCTTGGGGACGATCTACGAGCAGTACTTC. Its protein product is CASSLGTIYEQYF.

This clone occurred once. The J gene is TRBJ1-6, the V gene TRBV30, with D unresolved. The germline CDR1 and CDR2 sequences are GTSNPN and SVGIG (reference sequence). The V gene lost 2 bases and the J gene lost 4 bases, with 9 bases spanning the gap. The CDR3 has 14 amino acids. The CDR3 nucleotides read TGTGCCTGGAGTCGTCAGGCATATAATTCACCCCTCCACTTT. Protein sequence: CAWSRQAYNSPLHF.

The chain recombines TRBV7-2 with TRBJ2-1; 9 positions match TRBD1. The CDR3 runs to 15 residues. Looked up from germline, CDR1 is SGHTA and CDR2 is FQGNSA. Trimming cost V 5 bases and J 3 bases; bases outside gene matches: 5. CDR3 bases: TGTGCCAGCAGCCCCACAGGGGGCAACTACAATGAGCAGTTCTTC. It yields the protein CASSPTGGNYNEQFF.

The genes are TRBV4-1 and TRBJ2-1; tentatively, D is TRBD1 (5 bases). From germline, CDR1 is MGHRA and CDR2 YSYEKL. This CDR3 spans 16 amino acids. V lost 0 bases and J 0 bases, leaving 9 bases between the germline ends. Here the CDR3 DNA reads TGCGCCAGCAGCCAAGATGACAGCCGCTCCTACAATGAGCAGTTCTTC. Amino acids: CASSQDDSRSYNEQFF.

This sequence joins TRBV11-3 and TRBJ2-1; 12 positions agree with TRBD2. The germline gives CDR1 SGHNT, CDR2 YENEEA. Trimming cost V 5 bases and J 0 bases; bases outside gene matches: 5. The CDR3 extends over 17 amino acids. The DNA for the CDR3 is TGTGCCAGCAGCCACGCGACTAGCGGGAGCTCCTACAATGAGCAGTTCTTC. Amino acids: CASSHATSGSSYNEQFF.

The chain links TRBV27 to TRBJ1-1, with a weak D call TRBD1 (5 bases). This CDR3 is 13 amino acids long. V dropped 7 bases and J dropped 4 bases, with 13 bases sitting between them. Germline-derived CDR1 and CDR2 are MNHEY and SMNVEV (reference sequence). The DNA of the CDR3 is TGTGCCAGCACCTCCGGGGGAAGCACTGAAGCTTTCTTT. Translating it yields CASTSGGSTEAFF.

The chain links TRBV7-2 to TRBJ2-1; 8 bases line up with TRBD2. CDR3 size: 16 residues. After removal of 4 bases from V and 8 bases from J, the junction contained 13 bases not matched to a gene. CDR1 and CDR2 from the germline V gene are SGHTA and FQGNSA. The CDR3 DNA follows: TGTGCCAGCAGCTCAACTTTGAGCGGGAGATTCGATGAGCAGTTCTTC. Translation: CASSSTLSGRFDEQFF.

The V gene is TRBV10-3, the J gene TRBJ1-5, with D unresolved. The V and J ends lost 6 bases and 11 bases respectively, with 20 bases between them. CDR3 length equals 14 residues. Germline CDR1 is ENHRY and CDR2 is SYGVKD. The CDR3 sequence: CAIRGGSSDGAQHF. In nucleotides, the CDR3 is TGTGCCATCAGAGGAGGATCTTCCGACGGGGCCCAGCATTTT.

V gene TRBV27 combines with J gene TRBJ2-3, with TRBD2 matching 10 bases. Trimming removed 6 bases from V and 4 bases from J; junction bases left unmatched: 13. CDR1 MNHEY and CDR2 SMNVEV come from the germline V gene (reference sequence). The CDR3 contains 17 residues. The CDR3 DNA follows: TGTGCCAGCAGCCTTAAACCCCTAGCGGGAGTACCAGATACGCAGTATTTT. This codes for CASSLKPLAGVPDTQYF.

The chain uses TRBV27 and TRBJ1-1; no clear D. This CDR3 comprises 14 residues. CDR1 is MNHEY, CDR2 SMNVEV, per germline (reference sequence). V shed 7 bases and J shed 1 base, with 13 bases lying between them. The CDR3 reads CASMQFATNTEAFF. Written as DNA, the CDR3 is TGTGCCAGCATGCAGTTCGCTACGAACACTGAAGCTTTCTTT.